Below are 10 T cell receptor beta chains sequenced from a single sample in a study of T-cell memory formation after mild COVID-19. TCRdb re-analysed the 5' RACE reads in MiXCR, keeping a single row per CDR3 protein. The table shows roughly 370,000 distinct CDR3 sequences, with 15% to 20% occurring only once. Sample: PBMCs or a T cell subset sorted from them (not recorded which). The source of these receptors is a man aged 18-30 years who had mild COVID-19 (a few samples of this study predate the infection). Cell type and time point are not known.

This chain uses TRBV7-6 with TRBJ2-5, with 11 bases that match TRBD2. This CDR3 region has 13 residues. V shed 4 bases, J shed 7 bases, and the junction held 2 bases outside the gene matches. CDR1 and CDR2 from the germline V gene are SGHVS and FNYEAQ. CDR3 amino acids: CASSSSGGLTQYF. The CDR3, as DNA: TGTGCCAGCAGCTCTAGCGGGGGGTTGACCCAGTACTTC.

This clonotype occurred a few times. This chain links TRBV4-3 with TRBJ2-1, with 7 bases matching TRBD1. This CDR3 comprises 20 residues. Germline V CDR1 and CDR2: LGHNA, YSLEER. Trimming cost V 0 bases and J 10 bases; bases outside gene matches: 24. CDR3 in DNA: TGCGCCAGCAGCCAAGATTTAGGAGACAGGGATTTCTCCGGACAACGGGAGCAGTTCTTC. Amino acid sequence: CASSQDLGDRDFSGQREQFF.

The chain uses TRBV4-1 and TRBJ2-5; D not resolved. V shed 0 bases and J shed 2 bases, with 13 bases lying between them. There are 16 residues in the CDR3. CDR1 and CDR2 (germline): MGHRA, YSYEKL. CDR3 protein: CASSQDPRPFQETQYF. DNA for the CDR3: TGCGCCAGCAGCCAAGATCCCAGACCTTTTCAAGAGACCCAGTACTTC.

This clonotype appeared many times. The J gene is TRBJ1-1, the V gene TRBV7-2; tentatively, D is TRBD1 (5 bases). Germline assignment: CDR1 SGHTA and CDR2 FQGNSA. The V gene lost 3 bases and the J gene lost 4 bases, with 9 bases spanning the gap. The CDR3 is 13 residues long. The CDR3 loop is CASSFGGVTEAFF. The CDR3 bases are TGTGCCAGCAGCTTCGGGGGAGTCACTGAAGCTTTCTTT.

The chain is built from TRBV6-5 and TRBJ1-6; a weak D match, TRBD1 (5 bases). The CDR3 covers 15 residues. Trimming stripped 6 bases from V and 8 bases from J, with 17 bases between. The V gene's germline CDR1 is MNHEY and CDR2 SVGAGI. As DNA, the CDR3 is TGTGCCAGCAGCCTATCCGGGACGGAGGATTCACCCCTCCACTTT. It codes for CASSLSGTEDSPLHF.

This clonotype was seen a few times. The chain is built from TRBV4-3 and TRBJ2-7; no definite D call. Trimming took off 0 bases at V and 1 base at J, with 10 bases between the two ends. CDR1 and CDR2 (germline): LGHNA, YSLEER. This CDR3 is built from 15 residues. The CDR3 is CASSQDLLLSYEQYF. CDR3 DNA sequence: TGCGCCAGCAGCCAAGACCTCCTCCTTTCCTACGAGCAGTACTTC.

This clonotype was seen more than once but under ten times. The chain couples TRBV4-3 to TRBJ2-5; D may be TRBD1 (6 bases). CDR1 LGHNA and CDR2 YSLEER come from the germline V gene. There are 14 residues in the CDR3. The germline V and J ends were trimmed by 4 bases and 3 bases, with 12 bases remaining between them. The CDR3 DNA follows: TGCGCCAGCAGCCCAGGGGACACTGAAGAGACCCAGTACTTC. Amino acids: CASSPGDTEETQYF.

The chain employs TRBV6-2 or TRBV6-3 and TRBJ2-3, with TRBD2 matching 7 bases. Germline CDR1 reads MNHEY; CDR2 reads SVGEGT. This CDR3 comprises 17 residues. J was trimmed by 4 bases and V by 5 bases; bases with no gene match: 15. The CDR3 bases are TGTGCCAGCAGTCTCTCGGAAGGACTAGGAGCGGCAGATACGCAGTATTTT. This codes for CASSLSEGLGAADTQYF.

This clonotype was observed a handful of times. The chain combines TRBV9 with TRBJ1-2; unclear D gene. Germline lookup yields CDR1 SGDLS and CDR2 YYNGEE. The germline V and J ends were trimmed by 0 bases and 7 bases, with 13 bases remaining between them. The CDR3 sequence is 14 residues long. The CDR3 nucleotides are TGTGCCAGCAGCGTAGGTCCCGTCGTAGCTGGCTACACCTTC. Protein product: CASSVGPVVAGYTF. Drawing the rest from reference TRBV9 and TRBJ1-2, the complete variable domain is DSGVTQTPKHLITATGQRVTLRCSPRSGDLSVYWYQQSLDQGLQFLIQYYNGEERAKGNILERFSAQQFPDLHSELNLSSLELGDSALYFCASSVGPVVAGYTFGSGTRLTVV.

The chain recombines TRBV7-9 with TRBJ2-7, with 11 bases fitting TRBD1. This CDR3 is built from 15 residues. Trimming took 1 base from V and 3 from J; bases not matched to a gene: 2. Germline CDR1 SEHNR, CDR2 FQNEAQ (reference sequence). CDR3 nucleotides: TGTGCCAGCAGCTTAGGGGGACAGGGGGTCTACGAGCAGTACTTC. Protein: CASSLGGQGVYEQYF.